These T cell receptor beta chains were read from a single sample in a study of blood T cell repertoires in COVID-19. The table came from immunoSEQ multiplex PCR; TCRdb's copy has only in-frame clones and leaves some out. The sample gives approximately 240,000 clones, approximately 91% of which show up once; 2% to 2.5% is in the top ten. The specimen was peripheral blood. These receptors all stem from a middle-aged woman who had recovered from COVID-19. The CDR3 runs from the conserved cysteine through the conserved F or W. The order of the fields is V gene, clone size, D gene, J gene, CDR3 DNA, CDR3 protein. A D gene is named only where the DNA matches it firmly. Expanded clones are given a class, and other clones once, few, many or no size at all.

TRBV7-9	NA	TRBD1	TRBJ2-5	TGTGCCAGCAGCCGAGTACCCGGGACAGGTCAAGAGACCCAGTACTTC	CASSRVPGTGQETQYF
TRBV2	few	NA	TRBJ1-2	TGTGCCAGCAGTGTAGGGGTTCCTGGCTACACCTTC	CASSVGVPGYTF
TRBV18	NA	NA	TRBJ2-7	TGTGCCAGCTCATTGGACAGATCCTACGAGCAGTACTTC	CASSLDRSYEQYF
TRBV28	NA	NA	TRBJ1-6	TGTGCCAGCAGGAGACAGGTTCTCCCGAATTCACCCCTCCACTTT	CASRRQVLPNSPLHF
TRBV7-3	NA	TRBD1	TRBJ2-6	TGTGCCAGCAGCTCGCACAACACAGGGGATGGGGCCAACGTCCTGACTTTC	CASSSHNTGDGANVLTF
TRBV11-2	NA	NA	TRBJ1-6	TGTGCCAGCAGCTTAGTGGGGAGCTCCTATAATTCACCCCTCCACTTT	CASSLVGSSYNSPLHF
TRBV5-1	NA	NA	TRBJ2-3	TGCGCCAGCAGCCCGCGCCATTATAGAGCAGATACGCAGTATTTT	CASSPRHYRADTQYF
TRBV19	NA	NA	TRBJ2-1	TGTGCCAGTAGTATATCGTCGGCGGGCCGGTTCACCAATGAGCAGTTCTTC	CASSISSAGRFTNEQFF
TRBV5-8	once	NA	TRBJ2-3	TGTGCCAGCAGCTTTAAACTAGGAAGCACAGATACGCAGTATTTT	CASSFKLGSTDTQYF
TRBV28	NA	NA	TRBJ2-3	TGTGCCAGCAGTTTAGAGGGCAGACGGTACGGTACGCAGTATTTT	CASSLEGRRYGTQYF
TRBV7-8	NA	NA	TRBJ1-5	TGTGCCAGCAGCTTACAGGGGTCAGTCATCCAGCCCCAGCATTTT	CASSLQGSVIQPQHF
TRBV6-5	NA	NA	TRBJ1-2	TGTGCCAGCAGCCGCGACGGGGTCGGGGGCTACACCTTC	CASSRDGVGGYTF